The rows below give T cell receptor beta chains drawn from one sample of a study of shared clonotypes between healthy human individuals. Sequencing was performed with immunoSEQ multiplex PCR; in TCRdb, only in-frame clones are kept and a portion is missing. The sample yields 2,500,000 or so clones, more than 85% seen once. Sequences were obtained from naive CD4+ T cells from PBMCs. The receptors stem from a man younger than 35 in good health. Some clones in this sample may be carry-over from other donors' samples. The CDR3 runs from the conserved cysteine through the conserved F or W. Fields, in order: D gene, J gene, V gene, CDR3 protein. D genes are given only for firm matches.

. | TRBJ2-7 | TRBV19 | CASSVGRGPYEQYF
TRBD2 | TRBJ2-3 | TRBV7-9 | CASSTSGSSDTQYF
. | TRBJ1-2 | TRBV18 | CASSPNSGSVDYGYTF
. | TRBJ1-2 | TRBV7-9 | CASSLGRNYGYTF
TRBD2 | TRBJ2-1 | TRBV4-2 | CASSQGPRTSGTGQFF
. | TRBJ1-2 | TRBV29-1 | CSVGEPFYGYTF
. | TRBJ1-1 | TRBV30 | CAWSRTLWNTEAFF
. | TRBJ2-7 | TRBV7-3 | CASSLSHRDEQYF
. | TRBJ2-2 | TRBV5-1 | CASSLVRTNTGELFF
TRBD1 | TRBJ1-5 | TRBV30 | CAWSDPFGQGLVRPQHF
TRBD2 | TRBJ2-1 | TRBV10-3 | CAISVGTSGTYNYNEQFF
TRBD1 | TRBJ2-2 | TRBV6-1 | CASEQGAIAGELFF